This TCR beta chain was documented in a study of regulatory dendritic cells for organ transplantation. Repertoires were generated with immunoSEQ multiplex PCR, while TCRdb's copy carries only in-frame clones and drops some. The sample contains 30,000 or so clones, approximately 82% of which appear only once. The V segment lost 5 bases and the J segment 4 bases; nucleotides outside the gene matches: 9. This CDR3 region has 18 residues. Germline V gives CDR1 SEHNR, CDR2 FQNEAQ (reference sequence). The chain carries TRBV7-9 and TRBJ1-6; 12 bases match TRBD1. The receptor's source is a human donor in good health. Sequencing was done on a sample of naive CD8+ T cells from blood. The subset: CD45RA+ naive T cells. The CDR3 reads CASSPGTGGSSYNSPLHF. CDR3 DNA sequence: TGTGCCAGCAGCCCCGGGACAGGGGGCTCCTCTTATAATTCACCCCTCCACTTT.